This T cell receptor beta chain was recorded in a study of OX40 agonist ivuxolimab in advanced cancers. Background on the study: Melanoma, hepatocellular carcinoma, head and neck or renal cell cancer occurred in dose-escalation patients. Partial responses were recorded for three patients, including one with hepatocellular carcinoma and two with cutaneous melanoma.

Clones were read by immunoSEQ multiplex PCR, and TCRdb kept only the in-frame ones, dropping some. The repertoire holds over 75,000 clones, about nine tenths seen once, with less than 0.55% in the top ten. V lost 4 bases and J lost 3, with 13 bases in between. The CDR3 runs to 15 residues. The germline gives CDR1 SNHLY, CDR2 FYNNEI. Study-level findings and limits: Partial responders dosed at 0.1-3.0 mg/kg displayed clonal expansion ranking among the lowest.

Comment on this clone: Its antigen is currently unknown.

Patients were ineligible given autoimmune disease history or systemic immunosuppression. The source is an adult with an advanced solid tumor such as melanoma, head and neck, liver or kidney cancer. V and J are TRBV2 and TRBJ1-5, with unresolved D. The source was CD4+ or CD8+ T cells sorted from blood, collected in a trial of the OX40 agonist ivuxolimab. This chain's CDR3 is CASSGDREYNQPQHF. CDR3 DNA sequence: TGTGCCAGCAGTGGTGATAGAGAATACAATCAGCCCCAGCATTTT.